This T cell receptor (beta chain) was sequenced for a study of shared clonotypes between healthy human individuals. Trimming shortened V by 10 bases and J by 0 bases, and 10 bases separated the two germline ends. Looked up from germline, CDR1 is MNHGY and CDR2 is SAAAGT. This CDR3 spans 13 amino acids. TCRdb's copy holds only in-frame clones and misses some; the assay was immunoSEQ multiplex PCR. Of millions of clones listed, about 95% are singletons. Selected positively for CCR7 and CD45RO-negative, naive CD8 cells excluded terminally differentiated effector memory CD45RA+ cells. The clonotype was recovered from a man aged 18-30 years in good health. The V gene is TRBV6-8, the J gene TRBJ1-3; D not certain. The specimen was naive CD8+ T cells sorted from blood. Here the CDR3 DNA reads TGTGCCACCTCCAAGAGCTCTGGAAACACCATATATTTT. It translates to CATSKSSGNTIYF.